This is a list of T cell receptor beta chains from one sample in a study of identical twins. TCRdb processed the 5' RACE reads anew with MiXCR; each CDR3 protein has one entry. The sample carries around 550,000 distinct CDR3 sequences, around 15% recorded once. These data were likewise used in another study, on yellow fever vaccine responses in identical twins.

Source material: CD4+ T cells sorted from blood. The receptors derive from a woman between 18 and 29 years old in good health. CDR3s include the opening cysteine and the closing phenylalanine or tryptophan. A D gene is named only where the DNA matches it firmly. The size entry is marked missing in some rows and otherwise reads once, few, many or a size class.

v_call	clone_size	d_call	j_call	cdr3_aa	cdr3_nt
TRBV23-1	once	TRBD1	TRBJ2-7	CAITDRGRGTHEQYF	TGCGCCATAACGGATCGGGGCAGGGGGACCCACGAGCAGTACTTC
TRBV3-1	.	.	TRBJ2-7	CASSQGSPFGDSNYEQYF	TGTGCCAGCAGCCAAGGTAGTCCTTTTGGGGACTCCAACTACGAGCAGTACTTC
TRBV20-1	.	.	TRBJ1-4	CSLQTGRNEKLFF	TGCAGTCTCCAGACAGGCCGTAATGAAAAACTGTTTTTT
TRBV7-6	.	TRBD2	TRBJ2-1	CASSLIAGGRGLNEQFF	TGTGCCAGCAGCTTAATTGCGGGGGGGCGTGGGTTGAATGAGCAGTTCTTC
TRBV11-2	.	TRBD1	TRBJ2-1	CASSFRLGQPNNEQFF	TGTGCCAGCAGTTTTCGATTGGGACAGCCCAACAATGAGCAGTTCTTC
TRBV5-6	.	.	TRBJ2-1	CARGPGPTCCEQFF	TGTGCCAGGGGCCCCGGACCCACCTGCTGTGAGCAGTTCTTC
TRBV9	.	.	TRBJ2-3	CASSVGSQNTDTQYF	TGTGCCAGCAGCGTAGGTTCACAGAACACAGATACGCAGTATTTT
TRBV5-5	few	TRBD2	TRBJ2-1	CASSLSSGGTNEQFF	TGTGCCAGCAGCTTGTCTAGCGGGGGGACGAATGAGCAGTTCTTC
TRBV11-2	few	.	TRBJ1-5	CASSLGRRQPQHF	TGTGCCAGCAGCTTGGGCCGGCGGCAGCCCCAGCATTTT
TRBV5-6	.	TRBD1	TRBJ1-5	CASSLRRQGNQPQHF	TGTGCCAGCAGCTTACGTCGACAGGGAAATCAGCCCCAGCATTTT
TRBV12-3/TRBV12-4	.	TRBD2	TRBJ2-2	CASSFQRGGELFF	TGTGCCAGCAGTTTTCAGCGGGGCGGGGAGCTGTTTTTT
TRBV9	few	.	TRBJ1-1	CASSVKAGWTEAFF	TGTGCCAGCAGCGTAAAGGCAGGGTGGACTGAAGCTTTCTTT
TRBV20-1	.	.	TRBJ2-3	CSARVGGGVVTDTQYF	TGCAGTGCTAGAGTAGGAGGGGGAGTCGTAACAGATACGCAGTATTTT
TRBV2	few	.	TRBJ1-1	CASNQDKNTEAFF	TGTGCCAGCAATCAGGACAAGAACACTGAAGCTTTCTTT
TRBV5-1	.	.	TRBJ2-4	CASSLEGAQNIQYF	TGCGCCAGCAGCTTGGAAGGGGCGCAAAACATTCAGTACTTC
TRBV6-1	.	.	TRBJ2-2	CASSPATTGELFF	TGTGCCAGCAGCCCAGCCACGACCGGGGAGCTGTTTTTT
TRBV10-3	.	.	TRBJ2-3	CAIRGDSAPDTQYF	TGTGCCATCAGGGGGGACTCTGCCCCTGATACGCAGTATTTT
TRBV5-1	.	.	TRBJ2-2	CASSLVRQNTGELFF	TGCGCCAGCAGCTTGGTTCGGCAGAACACCGGGGAGCTGTTTTTT
TRBV14	few	TRBD2	TRBJ2-3	CASSRERGNTDTQYF	TGTGCCAGCAGCCGCGAGCGGGGGAACACAGATACGCAGTATTTT
TRBV12-3/TRBV12-4	.	.	TRBJ2-1	CASRGGAGANEQFF	TGTGCCAGCAGGGGGGGGGCAGGGGCCAATGAGCAGTTCTTC
TRBV29-1	.	.	TRBJ1-1	CSAQVGGNTEAFF	TGCAGCGCCCAAGTTGGGGGAAACACTGAAGCTTTCTTT
TRBV5-1	.	TRBD2	TRBJ2-1	CASSVTSGGPQAEQFF	TGCGCCAGCAGCGTGACTAGCGGGGGGCCTCAAGCTGAGCAGTTCTTC
TRBV6-5	.	.	TRBJ1-3	CASSYSYGAGNTIYF	TGTGCCAGCAGTTACTCGTACGGGGCCGGAAACACCATATATTTT
TRBV7-2	many	TRBD1	TRBJ2-5	CASSLRQGVQETQYF	TGTGCCAGCAGCTTGCGACAGGGAGTACAAGAGACCCAGTACTTC
TRBV10-3	many	TRBD1	TRBJ1-2	CATTRDSNYGYTF	TGTGCCACGACACGGGACAGCAACTATGGCTACACCTTC
TRBV5-1	.	.	TRBJ1-6	CASSLGTAEGPPLHF	TGCGCCAGCAGCTTGGGGACGGCGGAGGGCCCACCCCTCCACTTT
TRBV5-1	few	.	TRBJ1-1	CASSRLGESNTEAFF	TGCGCCAGCAGCCGACTGGGGGAGTCGAACACTGAAGCTTTCTTT
TRBV10-2	many	.	TRBJ1-2	CASSDTGGYGYTF	TGCGCCAGCAGTGATACAGGAGGCTATGGCTACACCTTC
TRBV29-1	few	.	TRBJ1-1	CSHRGTSNTEAFF	TGCAGTCACCGAGGGACATCGAACACTGAAGCTTTCTTT
TRBV4-2	few	.	TRBJ2-3	CASSLGHETDTQYF	TGTGCCAGCAGCCTTGGTCACGAAACAGATACGCAGTATTTT
TRBV3-1	few	.	TRBJ2-4	CASSQDLLEGIKNIQYF	TGTGCCAGCAGCCAAGATTTGCTCGAGGGGATAAAAAACATTCAGTACTTC
TRBV20-1	few	.	TRBJ1-2	CSARQGDYGYTF	TGCAGTGCTAGACAGGGAGACTATGGCTACACCTTC
TRBV18	.	.	TRBJ1-5	CASSPPGVSQPQHF	TGTGCCAGCTCACCACCGGGGGTATCTCAGCCCCAGCATTTT
TRBV20-1	few	TRBD1	TRBJ2-5	CSAPRDREAKTQYF	TGCAGTGCTCCCCGGGACAGGGAGGCGAAGACCCAGTACTTC
TRBV5-1	.	.	TRBJ1-5	CASSGQDGGLGQPQHF	TGCGCCAGCAGCGGGCAGGATGGGGGGCTGGGGCAGCCCCAGCATTTT
TRBV7-9	few	.	TRBJ2-7	CASSLNSASSYEQYF	TGTGCCAGCAGCTTAAATAGCGCAAGCTCCTACGAGCAGTACTTC
TRBV6-1	.	.	TRBJ2-4	CASSQDYSNIQYF	TGTGCCAGCAGTCAGGACTACTCAAACATTCAGTACTTC
TRBV20-1	.	.	TRBJ2-7	CSARGRAGAEQYF	TGCAGTGCTAGGGGCAGGGCGGGGGCCGAGCAGTACTTC
TRBV2	.	.	TRBJ2-1	CASSEAGQRSNEQFF	TGTGCCAGCAGTGAAGCAGGACAGAGAAGCAATGAGCAGTTCTTC
TRBV12-3/TRBV12-4	.	.	TRBJ1-5	CASSLATGSQPQHF	TGTGCCAGCAGTCTGGCGACAGGTTCTCAGCCCCAGCATTTT
TRBV7-2	few	.	TRBJ1-1	CASSLRTRTITEAFF	TGTGCCAGCAGCCTTCGGACCCGGACCATCACTGAAGCTTTCTTT
TRBV28	.	TRBD1	TRBJ2-3	CASTTGGWTDTQYF	TGTGCCAGTACTACAGGGGGTTGGACAGATACGCAGTATTTT
TRBV5-6	.	TRBD2	TRBJ2-2	CASSLDVAGNTGELFF	TGTGCCAGCAGCTTAGATGTAGCGGGGAACACCGGGGAGCTGTTTTTT
TRBV12-5	.	.	TRBJ2-6	CASGLGTGANVLTF	TGTGCTAGTGGTTTGGGGACTGGGGCCAACGTCCTGACTTTC
TRBV10-2	.	.	TRBJ2-3	CASSELSSTDTQYF	TGCGCCAGCAGTGAGCTATCTAGCACAGATACGCAGTATTTT
TRBV10-3	few	.	TRBJ2-3	CAIGYSDTQYF	TGTGCCATCGGATACTCGGATACGCAGTATTTT
TRBV15	.	.	TRBJ1-2	CATSGTGRGGYTF	TGTGCCACCAGCGGTACCGGACGGGGTGGCTACACCTTC
TRBV4-1	many	TRBD2	TRBJ2-3	CASSKMGLASDTQYF	TGCGCCAGCAGTAAGATGGGACTAGCGTCAGATACGCAGTATTTT
TRBV10-2	.	.	TRBJ2-3	CASSRGWGTDTQYF	TGCGCCAGCAGCCGGGGATGGGGCACAGATACGCAGTATTTT
TRBV24-1	few	TRBD1	TRBJ1-2	CATSDPGQNPYGYTF	TGTGCCACCAGTGACCCGGGACAGAACCCCTATGGCTACACCTTC
TRBV7-2	.	.	TRBJ2-5	CASSLTTSQTQYF	TGTGCCAGCAGCTTAACAACTAGTCAGACCCAGTACTTC
TRBV7-9	.	.	TRBJ1-1	CASSPRFFGMNTEAFF	TGTGCCAGCAGCCCTCGCTTTTTCGGGATGAACACTGAAGCTTTCTTT
TRBV10-3	.	TRBD1	TRBJ1-2	CAISPGQGYGYTF	TGTGCCATCAGTCCGGGACAGGGGTACGGCTACACCTTC
TRBV12-3/TRBV12-4	.	.	TRBJ2-1	CASSLGLLHGNEQFF	TGTGCCAGCAGCCTGGGGCTACTCCACGGCAATGAGCAGTTCTTC
TRBV24-1	.	.	TRBJ2-3	CATSDLQGTDTQYF	TGTGCCACCAGTGATTTGCAGGGTACAGATACGCAGTATTTT
TRBV24-1	.	TRBD2	TRBJ2-5	CATSENGLAQETQYF	TGTGCCACCAGTGAAAACGGACTAGCGCAAGAGACCCAGTACTTC
TRBV6-1	few	.	TRBJ1-4	CASRGLLSNEKLFF	TGTGCCAGCAGGGGCCTTCTGTCTAATGAAAAACTGTTTTTT
TRBV19	once	.	TRBJ1-5	CASVTRGSSNQPQHF	TGTGCCAGTGTGACCAGGGGTAGCAGCAATCAGCCCCAGCATTTT